The 27 T cell receptor beta chains given below trace back to one sample, sequenced in a study of T cell responses to AZD1222 COVID-19 vaccine. Method: immunoSEQ multiplex PCR; TCRdb's copy keeps in-frame clones and lacks some. This sample has around 170,000 clones, with approximately 91% found just once. Sequencing was performed on peripheral blood, taken on day 0 of AZD1222 vaccination. All receptors come from an adult in good health.

This chain links TRBV19 with TRBJ2-3; unclear D gene. Germline lookup yields CDR1 LNHDA and CDR2 SQIVND (reference sequence). Trimming removed 5 bases at V and 2 bases at J, with 5 bases between. CDR3 length: 12 amino acids. DNA for the CDR3: TGTGCCAGTAGTCAATACACAGATACGCAGTATTTT. Amino acid sequence: CASSQYTDTQYF.

The chain couples TRBV18 to TRBJ2-5; tentative D call: TRBD2 (6 bases). Germline loops: CDR1 KGHSH, CDR2 LQKENI. The V end lost 1 base, the J end lost 1 base, and 13 bases lay between the germline ends. This CDR3 contains 16 residues. CDR3 in amino acids: CASSPRGTSPQETQYF. CDR3 coding DNA: TGTGCCAGCTCACCACGCGGGACGTCGCCCCAAGAGACCCAGTACTTC.

The chain uses TRBV6-5 and TRBJ2-2, with 8 bases lining up with TRBD1. With 5 bases clipped from V and 5 bases from J, the junction kept 7 bases outside the gene matches. Per the germline V gene, CDR1 is MNHEY and CDR2 is SVGAGI. This CDR3 comprises 15 residues. The CDR3 sequence is CASSLQGARTGELFF. DNA for the CDR3: TGTGCCAGCAGTCTTCAGGGGGCGCGAACCGGGGAGCTGTTTTTT.

This chain connects TRBV9 to TRBJ2-2, with D hard to call. The germline gives CDR1 SGDLS, CDR2 YYNGEE. The CDR3 covers 15 residues. Trimming left V 0 bases short and J 6 bases short, with 12 bases between. The CDR3 is CASSVVSNPAGELFF. CDR3 bases: TGTGCCAGCAGCGTAGTATCGAACCCGGCCGGGGAGCTGTTTTTT.

This chain joins TRBV12-3 or TRBV12-4 and TRBJ2-7; D uncertain. This CDR3 is 13 amino acids long. The ends were cut back, 5 bases at V and 5 bases at J, with 13 bases in the middle. The CDR3 here is CASSPAIEDEQYF. In DNA, the CDR3 is TGTGCCAGCAGTCCCGCGATCGAGGACGAGCAGTACTTC.

The chain uses TRBV7-2 and TRBJ1-6, with D uncertain. Per germline, CDR1 SGHTA and CDR2 FQGNSA. V lost 2 bases, J lost 6 bases, and 11 bases lay in between. CDR3 length equals 15 residues. As DNA, the CDR3 is TGTGCCAGCAGCTTAATGAAGGGCGTTAATTCACCCCTCCACTTT. Residues: CASSLMKGVNSPLHF.

V and J are TRBV9 and TRBJ1-1, with D maybe TRBD1 (6 bases). CDR1 SGDLS and CDR2 YYNGEE come from the germline V gene. V lost 0 bases, J lost 3 bases, and 21 bases lay in between. This CDR3 is 18 amino acids long. The CDR3 DNA follows: TGTGCCAGCAGCGTAGCCCCGGCGACCCCGACAGGTTACACTGAAGCTTTCTTT. Translated: CASSVAPATPTGYTEAFF.

This rearrangement joins TRBV5-6 to TRBJ1-2; 8 nucleotides align to TRBD1. V gave up 2 bases and J gave up 3 bases; unmatched junction bases: 9. Germline assignment: CDR1 SGHDT and CDR2 YYEEEE. This CDR3 contains 16 residues. In DNA, the CDR3 is TGTGCCAGCAGCTTAAACCTACAGGGGGGGTACTATGGCTACACCTTC. This translates into CASSLNLQGGYYGYTF. The entire variable domain, with the rest obtained from reference TRBV5-6 and TRBJ1-2, is as follows: DAGVTQSPTHLIKTRGQQVTLRCSPKSGHDTVSWYQQALGQGPQFIFQYYEEEERQRGNFPDRFSGHQFPNYSSELNVNALLLGDSALYLCASSLNLQGGYYGYTFGSGTRLTVV.

The rearrangement links TRBV2 to TRBJ2-3; no clear D. Germline values: CDR1 SNHLY, CDR2 FYNNEI. The length of the CDR3 is 13 residues. V lost 7 bases to trimming and J lost 5 bases, with 13 bases between them. The CDR3 loop is CASTTQTVDTQYF. CDR3 DNA: TGTGCCAGCACCACCCAAACCGTAGATACGCAGTATTTT.

V gene TRBV2 combines with J gene TRBJ1-2; D gene uncertain. Germline CDR1 is SNHLY and CDR2 is FYNNEI. The CDR3 extends over 13 amino acids. V was shortened by 6 bases and J by 3 bases, with 11 bases between the two germline ends. As DNA, the CDR3 is TGTGCCAGCAGCCTCGGACGGGACTATGGCTACACCTTC. Its protein product is CASSLGRDYGYTF.

The chain carries TRBV10-3 and TRBJ2-3, with 9 bases identical to TRBD1. Per the germline V gene, CDR1 is ENHRY and CDR2 is SYGVKD. The CDR3 is 13 residues long. J gave up 5 bases and V 7 bases, and 4 bases lay outside the gene matches. For the CDR3, the DNA is TGTGCCATCATGACAGGGGGTCTAGATACGCAGTATTTT. As protein: CAIMTGGLDTQYF.

This chain's CDR3 is CASSGQGAIPNPDNEQFF. The CDR3 nucleotides are TGTGCCAGCTCCGGACAGGGGGCTATTCCGAACCCAGACAATGAGCAGTTCTTC. The gene calls are TRBV5-8 and TRBJ2-1, with 11 bases identical to TRBD1. The ends lost 7 bases at V and 5 bases at J; junction bases unmatched: 17. Germline V gene data show CDR1 as SGHTS and CDR2 as YDEGEE. The CDR3 runs 18 residues.

The chain is built from TRBV25-1 and TRBJ1-3, with a tentative D call TRBD1 (5 bases). The CDR3 contains 14 residues. The V end lost 3 bases, the J end lost 4 bases, and 10 bases lay between the germline ends. CDR1 and CDR2 from the germline V gene are MGHDK and SYGVNS. CDR3: CASSDLGLGNTIYF. The CDR3 bases are TGTGCCAGCAGTGATCTGGGACTGGGAAACACCATATATTTT. Together with reference TRBV25-1 and TRBJ1-3, the CDR3 gives the full variable domain: EADIYQTPRYLVIGTGKKITLECSQTMGHDKMYWYQQDPGMELHLIHYSYGVNSTEKGDLSSESTVSRIRTEHFPLTLESARPSHTSQYLCASSDLGLGNTIYFGEGSWLTVV.

This clone was detected only a few times. The chain has TRBV5-1 and TRBJ1-1; D is undetermined. Trimming cost V 0 bases and J 10 bases, with 13 bases left between them. CDR1 SGHRS and CDR2 YFSETQ come from the germline V gene. The CDR3 covers 13 residues. Here the CDR3 reads CASSLDHWAGAFF. The DNA of the CDR3 is TGCGCCAGCAGCTTGGACCACTGGGCAGGAGCTTTCTTT.

V usage is TRBV7-3 and J usage is TRBJ2-1, with D possibly TRBD1 on 5 matching bases. Trimming pared 4 bases from V and 1 base from J, leaving 11 bases between. The CDR3 spans 15 residues. Germline V gives CDR1 SGHTA, CDR2 FQGTGA. The CDR3 loop reads CASSSAPGSYNEQFF. For the CDR3, the DNA is TGTGCCAGCAGCTCGGCCCCAGGGTCCTACAATGAGCAGTTCTTC.

This CDR3 is CASNDPAGVREQFF. DNA for the CDR3: TGTGCCAGCAATGATCCAGCGGGAGTCCGTGAGCAGTTCTTC. J is TRBJ2-1 and V is TRBV28, with TRBD2 matching 8 bases. V gave up 7 bases and J gave up 9 bases; unmatched junction bases: 11. Germline V gives CDR1 MDHEN, CDR2 SYDVKM. This CDR3 spans 14 amino acids.

The J gene is TRBJ2-2, the V gene TRBV5-6; no definite D call. CDR1 and CDR2 (germline): SGHDT, YYEEEE. This CDR3 spans 13 amino acids. The germline V and J ends were trimmed by 2 bases and 8 bases, with 10 bases remaining between them. The CDR3 DNA sequence: TGTGCCAGCAGCTTCGGCATTCGGGGGGAGCTGTTTTTT. Its protein is CASSFGIRGELFF.

The chain uses TRBV19 and TRBJ1-5; a weak D match, TRBD1 (6 bases). Trimming removed 4 bases from V and 3 bases from J, with 19 bases in between. Germline values: CDR1 LNHDA, CDR2 SQIVND (reference sequence). The CDR3 totals 17 residues. CDR3 bases: TGTGCCAGTAGTAGAAACCCTTCGGGGGGGCCCAATCAGCCCCAGCATTTT. Translated: CASSRNPSGGPNQPQHF. The variable domain in full, completed from reference TRBV19 and TRBJ1-5, reads DGGITQSPKYLFRKEGQNVTLSCEQNLNHDAMYWYRQDPGQGLRLIYYSQIVNDFQKGDIAEGYSVSREKKESFPLTVTSAQKNPTAFYLCASSRNPSGGPNQPQHFGDGTRLSIL.

The V and J genes are TRBV18 and TRBJ2-7; possible D gene TRBD1, 6 bases. The CDR3 loop spans 13 amino acids. Germline assignment: CDR1 KGHSH and CDR2 LQKENI. Trimming took off 5 bases at V and 3 bases at J, with 11 bases between the two ends. For the CDR3, the DNA is TGTGCCAGCTCAGCAGGGGTTTTCTACGAGCAGTACTTC. Its protein is CASSAGVFYEQYF.

The genes are TRBV29-1 and TRBJ1-2; D is possibly TRBD1 (6 bases). Looked up from germline, CDR1 is SQVTM and CDR2 is ANQGSEA. CDR3 length equals 11 residues. Trimming removed 3 bases from V and 8 bases from J, with 10 bases in between. The CDR3 reads CSVDGGAGYTF. Here the CDR3 DNA reads TGCAGCGTTGACGGGGGCGCGGGCTACACCTTC.

This chain connects TRBV19 to TRBJ1-6, with TRBD1 matching over 8 bases. CDR3 length: 11 amino acids. Germline V gene data show CDR1 as LNHDA and CDR2 as SQIVND (reference sequence). CDR3 DNA sequence: TGTGCGACAGGGGAAAATTCACCCCTCCACTTT. As protein: CATGENSPLHF.

This clone appeared a single time. The rearrangement joins TRBV3-1 (or the pseudogene TRBV3-2) to TRBJ1-2; D call uncertain. This CDR3 region has 15 residues. V lost 4 bases and J lost 4, with 16 bases in between. Germline CDR1 and CDR2: LGHDT and YNNKEL (reference sequence). The CDR3 region has the DNA TGTGCCAGCAGCCCGATACTGGGAGCAGGCTATGGCTACACCTTC. This codes for CASSPILGAGYGYTF.

For this clone: At one of its ends the junction is not consistent with the germline gene, which may arise from a read error. The chain links TRBV2 to TRBJ1-1; 8 bases are shared with TRBD1. CDR1 SNHLY and CDR2 FYNNEI come from the germline V gene. CDR3 length equals 14 residues. This chain's CDR3 is CASREDRGLTEAFF. DNA for the CDR3: TGTGCCAGCAGAGAAGACAGGGGCTTAACTGAAGCTTTCTTT.

The rearrangement links TRBV6-2 or TRBV6-3 to TRBJ1-1, with no clear D. The CDR3 is 14 residues long. Germline loops: CDR1 MNHEY, CDR2 SVGEGT. V lost 2 bases and J lost 8, with 15 bases in between. The CDR3 reads CASSYRGDGREAFF. Written as DNA, the CDR3 is TGTGCCAGCAGTTACCGGGGAGACGGAAGAGAAGCTTTCTTT.

This clone was picked up one time. This chain links TRBV9 with TRBJ2-1, with 10 bases aligning to TRBD2. Trimming cost V 3 bases and J 7 bases; bases outside gene matches: 7. Germline CDR1 and CDR2: SGDLS and YYNGEE. The CDR3 loop spans 15 amino acids. CDR3 residues: CASSGSLAGLNEQFF. In nucleotides, the CDR3 is TGTGCCAGCAGCGGATCACTAGCGGGATTGAATGAGCAGTTCTTC.

The chain carries TRBV10-3 and TRBJ2-3; tentatively, D is TRBD2 (6 bases). The germline CDR1 and CDR2 sequences are ENHRY and SYGVKD. Trimming removed 2 bases at V and 8 bases at J, with 17 bases between. The CDR3 totals 15 residues. The CDR3 sequence: CAISERDSQSVTQYF. DNA for the CDR3: TGTGCCATCAGTGAGCGGGACTCTCAGTCGGTTACGCAGTATTTT.

V usage is TRBV6-2 or TRBV6-3 and J usage is TRBJ1-6, with D perhaps matching TRBD1 (6 bases). Trimming stripped 2 bases from V and 9 bases from J, with 17 bases between. This CDR3 comprises 16 residues. Germline V gives CDR1 MNHEY, CDR2 SVGEGT. CDR3 protein: CASSYTGQQDGSPLHF. The CDR3 DNA reads as TGTGCCAGCAGTTACACCGGACAGCAGGACGGTTCACCCCTCCACTTT.